The 5 T cell receptor beta chains below all came from one sample that was sequenced in a study of blood T cells in healthy people across ages. Using a J-beta primer mix together with a sample-barcoded 5' primer, a second PCR was run for about 6 to 12 cycles. MiXCR, run by TCRdb on the 5' RACE reads, gives a single entry per CDR3 protein. The table lists around 710,000 distinct CDR3 sequences, roughly two fifths of them singletons. What was sequenced was blood. Every receptor here comes from a woman aged 60-75 years in good health.

V gene TRBV3-1 combines with J gene TRBJ1-1, with D uncertain. Trimming took off 4 bases at V and 5 bases at J, with 8 bases between the two ends. The CDR3 sequence is 12 residues long. Per germline, CDR1 LGHDT and CDR2 YNNKEL (reference sequence). The CDR3 here is CASSRSGTEAFF. CDR3 sequence (DNA): TGTGCCAGCAGCCGATCGGGGACTGAAGCTTTCTTT.

This clonotype was picked up a small number of times. This chain links TRBV18 with TRBJ2-5; D not resolved. In germline, CDR1 is KGHSH, CDR2 LQKENI. The CDR3 covers 13 residues. Trimming removed 2 bases from V and 5 bases from J, with 9 bases in between. CDR3 sequence reads: CASSPNSAETQYF. The CDR3 DNA is TGTGCCAGCTCACCAAATTCGGCGGAGACCCAGTACTTC.

The chain joins TRBV4-2 to TRBJ2-2; 13 bases agree with TRBD2. Trimming at V came to 0 bases and at J to 6 bases, leaving 4 bases not matched to a gene. Germline loops: CDR1 LGHNA, CDR2 YNFKEQ. The CDR3 sequence is 17 residues long. CDR3 amino acids: CASSQEVLAGGSGELFF. Here the CDR3 DNA reads TGTGCCAGCAGCCAAGAAGTACTAGCGGGAGGGTCCGGGGAGCTGTTTTTT.

This clonotype was observed many times. The chain is built from TRBV20-1 and TRBJ2-5, with D unresolved. CDR1 and CDR2 (germline): DFQATT, SNEGSKA (reference sequence). The CDR3 covers 12 residues. V was clipped by 3 bases and J by 7 bases, with 12 bases between them. CDR3 DNA sequence: TGCAGTGCTAGGCCTGTATCCGGGACCCAGTACTTC. It encodes CSARPVSGTQYF.

This clonotype was detected ten times or more. The chain combines TRBV29-1 with TRBJ2-5; D is perhaps TRBD2 (5 bases). From germline, CDR1 is SQVTM and CDR2 ANQGSEA. V was cut by 4 bases and J by 1 base, with 19 bases left in between. There are 16 residues in the CDR3. CDR3 DNA sequence: TGCAGCGTTGTCGCCACGATCGTTAGCGTCCAAGAGACCCAGTACTTC. Translating gives CSVVATIVSVQETQYF.